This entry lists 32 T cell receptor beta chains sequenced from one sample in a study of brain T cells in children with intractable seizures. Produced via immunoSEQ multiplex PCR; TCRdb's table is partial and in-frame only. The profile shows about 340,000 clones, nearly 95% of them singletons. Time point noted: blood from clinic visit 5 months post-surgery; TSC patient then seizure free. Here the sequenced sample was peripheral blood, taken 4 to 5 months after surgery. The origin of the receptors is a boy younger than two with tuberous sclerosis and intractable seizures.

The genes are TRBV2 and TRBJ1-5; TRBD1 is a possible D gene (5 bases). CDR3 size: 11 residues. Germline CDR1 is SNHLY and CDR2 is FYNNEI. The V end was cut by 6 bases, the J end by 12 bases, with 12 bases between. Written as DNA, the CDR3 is TGTGCCAGCAGAGCAGGGTTGGTCCAGCATTTT. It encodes CASRAGLVQHF.

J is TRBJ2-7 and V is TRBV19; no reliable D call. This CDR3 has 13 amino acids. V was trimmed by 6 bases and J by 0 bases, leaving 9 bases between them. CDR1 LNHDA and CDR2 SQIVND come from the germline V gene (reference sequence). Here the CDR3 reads CASSRNPSYEQYF. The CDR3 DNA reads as TGTGCCAGTAGCCGAAATCCCTCCTACGAGCAGTACTTC. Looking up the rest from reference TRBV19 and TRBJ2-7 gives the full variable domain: DGGITQSPKYLFRKEGQNVTLSCEQNLNHDAMYWYRQDPGQGLRLIYYSQIVNDFQKGDIAEGYSVSREKKESFPLTVTSAQKNPTAFYLCASSRNPSYEQYFGPGTRLTVT.

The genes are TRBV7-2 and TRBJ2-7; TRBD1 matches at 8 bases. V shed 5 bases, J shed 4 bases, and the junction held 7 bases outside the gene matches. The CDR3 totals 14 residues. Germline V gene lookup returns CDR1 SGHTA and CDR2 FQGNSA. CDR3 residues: CASSARQGIYEQYF. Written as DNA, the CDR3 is TGTGCCAGCAGCGCGCGACAGGGGATATACGAGCAGTACTTC.

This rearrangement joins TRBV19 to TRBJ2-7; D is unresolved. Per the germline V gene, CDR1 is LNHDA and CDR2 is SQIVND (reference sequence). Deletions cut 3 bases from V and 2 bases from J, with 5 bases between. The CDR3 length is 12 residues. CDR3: CASSMGTYEQYF. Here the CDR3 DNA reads TGTGCCAGTAGTATGGGGACCTACGAGCAGTACTTC.

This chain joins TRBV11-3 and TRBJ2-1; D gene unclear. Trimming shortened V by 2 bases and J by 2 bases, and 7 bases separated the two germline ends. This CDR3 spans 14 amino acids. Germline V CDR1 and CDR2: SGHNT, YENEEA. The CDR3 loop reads CASSLSGAYNEQFF. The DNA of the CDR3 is TGTGCCAGCAGCTTATCCGGTGCCTACAATGAGCAGTTCTTC.

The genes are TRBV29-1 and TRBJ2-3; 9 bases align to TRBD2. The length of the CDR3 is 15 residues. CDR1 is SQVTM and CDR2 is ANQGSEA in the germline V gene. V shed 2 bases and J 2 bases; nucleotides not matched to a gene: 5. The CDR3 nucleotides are TGCAGCGTTGAAATGGCTAGCGGGACCACAGATACGCAGTATTTT. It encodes CSVEMASGTTDTQYF.

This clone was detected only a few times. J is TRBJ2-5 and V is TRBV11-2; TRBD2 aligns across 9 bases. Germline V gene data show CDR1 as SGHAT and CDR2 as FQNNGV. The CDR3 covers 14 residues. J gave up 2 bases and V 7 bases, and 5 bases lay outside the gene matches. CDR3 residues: CASTLAGPQETQYF. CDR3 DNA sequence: TGTGCCAGCACCCTAGCGGGGCCGCAAGAGACCCAGTACTTC.

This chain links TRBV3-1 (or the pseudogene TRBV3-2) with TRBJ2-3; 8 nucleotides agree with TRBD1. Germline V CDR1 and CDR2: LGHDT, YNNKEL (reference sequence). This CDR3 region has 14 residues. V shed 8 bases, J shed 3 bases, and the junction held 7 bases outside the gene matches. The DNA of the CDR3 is TGTGCCAGCGGGCGGACAGGGAGAACAGATACGCAGTATTTT. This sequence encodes CASGRTGRTDTQYF.

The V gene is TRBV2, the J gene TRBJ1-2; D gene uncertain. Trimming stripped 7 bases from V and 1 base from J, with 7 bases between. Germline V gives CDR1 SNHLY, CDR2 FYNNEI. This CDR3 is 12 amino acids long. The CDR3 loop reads CASTPVNYGYTF. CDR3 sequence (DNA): TGTGCCAGCACCCCAGTTAACTATGGCTACACCTTC.

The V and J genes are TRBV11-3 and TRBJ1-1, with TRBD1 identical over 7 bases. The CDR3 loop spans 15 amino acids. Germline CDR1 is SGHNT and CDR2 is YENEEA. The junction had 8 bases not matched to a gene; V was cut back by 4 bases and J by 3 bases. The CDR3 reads CASSSRQGKDTEAFF. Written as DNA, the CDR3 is TGTGCCAGCAGCTCTAGACAGGGAAAGGACACTGAAGCTTTCTTT.

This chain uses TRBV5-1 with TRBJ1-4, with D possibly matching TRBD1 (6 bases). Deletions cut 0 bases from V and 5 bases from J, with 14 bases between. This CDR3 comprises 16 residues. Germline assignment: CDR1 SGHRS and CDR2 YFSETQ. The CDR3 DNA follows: TGCGCCAGCAGCTTGGAGGCCCGAGGGGGGAATGAAAAACTGTTTTTT. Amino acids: CASSLEARGGNEKLFF.

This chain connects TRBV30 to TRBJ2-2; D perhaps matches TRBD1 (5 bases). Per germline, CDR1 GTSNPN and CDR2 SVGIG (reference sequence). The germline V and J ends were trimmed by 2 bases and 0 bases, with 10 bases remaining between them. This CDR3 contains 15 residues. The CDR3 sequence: CAWSKGPTNTGELFF. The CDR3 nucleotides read TGTGCCTGGAGTAAGGGGCCAACGAACACCGGGGAGCTGTTTTTT. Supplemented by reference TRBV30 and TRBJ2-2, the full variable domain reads SQTIHQWPATLVQPVGSPLSLECTVEGTSNPNLYWYRQAAGRGLQLLFYSVGIGQISSEVPQNLSASRPQDRQFILSSKKLLLSDSGFYLCAWSKGPTNTGELFFGEGSRLTVL.

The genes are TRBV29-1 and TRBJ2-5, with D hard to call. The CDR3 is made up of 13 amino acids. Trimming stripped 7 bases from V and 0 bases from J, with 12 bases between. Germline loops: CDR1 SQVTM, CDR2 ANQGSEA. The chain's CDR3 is CSALVPYQETQYF. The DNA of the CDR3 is TGCAGCGCGCTTGTTCCGTACCAAGAGACCCAGTACTTC. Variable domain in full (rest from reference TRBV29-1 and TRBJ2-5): SAVISQKPSRDICQRGTSLTIQCQVDSQVTMMFWYRQQPGQSLTLIATANQGSEATYESGFVIDKFPISRPNLTFSTLTVSNMSPEDSSIYLCSALVPYQETQYFGPGTRLLVL.

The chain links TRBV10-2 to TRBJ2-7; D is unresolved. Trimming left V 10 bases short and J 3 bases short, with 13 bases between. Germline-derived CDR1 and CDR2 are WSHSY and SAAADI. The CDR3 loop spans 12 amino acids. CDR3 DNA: TGCGCCACCAAAAGGGAAGACTACGAGCAGTACTTC. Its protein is CATKREDYEQYF.

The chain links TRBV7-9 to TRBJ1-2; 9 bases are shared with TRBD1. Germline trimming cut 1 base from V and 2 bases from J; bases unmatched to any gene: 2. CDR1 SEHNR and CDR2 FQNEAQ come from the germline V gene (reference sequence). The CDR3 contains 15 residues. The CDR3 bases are TGTGCCAGCAGCTTAGGGGGACAGGGAAACTATGGCTACACCTTC. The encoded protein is CASSLGGQGNYGYTF. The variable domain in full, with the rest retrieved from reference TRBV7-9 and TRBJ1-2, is DTGVSQNPRHKITKRGQNVTFRCDPISEHNRLYWYRQTLGQGPEFLTYFQNEAQLEKSRLLSDRFSAERPKGSFSTLEIQRTEQGDSAMYLCASSLGGQGNYGYTFGSGTRLTVV.

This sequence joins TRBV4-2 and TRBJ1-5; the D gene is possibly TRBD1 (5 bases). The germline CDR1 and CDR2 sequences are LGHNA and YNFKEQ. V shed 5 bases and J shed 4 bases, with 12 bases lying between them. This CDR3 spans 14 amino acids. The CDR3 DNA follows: TGTGCCAGCAGCGAGGGGCACGGTAATCAGCCCCAGCATTTT. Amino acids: CASSEGHGNQPQHF.

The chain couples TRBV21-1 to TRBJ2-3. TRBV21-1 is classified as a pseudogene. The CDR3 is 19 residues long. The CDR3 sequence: CASSKIAPGPSRFPLGQYF. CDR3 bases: TGTGCCAGCAGCAAAATCGCTCCCGGACCTTCTCGATTCCCATTGGGGCAGTATTTT.

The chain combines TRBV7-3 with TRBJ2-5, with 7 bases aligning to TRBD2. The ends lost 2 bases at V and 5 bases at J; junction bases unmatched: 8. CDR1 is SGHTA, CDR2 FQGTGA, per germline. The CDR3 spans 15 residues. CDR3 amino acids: CASSLEGLFSETQYF. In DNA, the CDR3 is TGTGCCAGCAGCTTAGAGGGACTATTTTCCGAGACCCAGTACTTC.

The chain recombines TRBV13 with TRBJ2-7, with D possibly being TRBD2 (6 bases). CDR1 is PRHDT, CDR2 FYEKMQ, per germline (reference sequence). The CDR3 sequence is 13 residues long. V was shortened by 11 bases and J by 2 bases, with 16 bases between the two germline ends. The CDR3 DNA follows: TGTGCCGGCTACAGGCGGGATGCCTACGAGCAGTACTTC. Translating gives CAGYRRDAYEQYF.

For the CDR3, the DNA is TGTGCCAGCAGCTTAGTTGGGGGCAAAAGCTCCTATAATTCACCCCTCCACTTT. This codes for CASSLVGGKSSYNSPLHF. The chain couples TRBV7-8 to TRBJ1-6; possible D gene TRBD1, 6 bases. V was cut by 1 base and J by 0 bases, with 13 bases left in between. The CDR3 sequence is 18 residues long. The germline V gene encodes CDR1 SGHVS and CDR2 FQNEAQ.

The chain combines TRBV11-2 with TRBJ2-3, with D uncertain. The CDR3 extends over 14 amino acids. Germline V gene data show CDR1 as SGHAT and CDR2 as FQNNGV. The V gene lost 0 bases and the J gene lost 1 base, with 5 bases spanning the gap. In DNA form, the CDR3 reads TGTGCCAGCAGCTTAGAGTCCGGCACAGATACGCAGTATTTT. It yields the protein CASSLESGTDTQYF.

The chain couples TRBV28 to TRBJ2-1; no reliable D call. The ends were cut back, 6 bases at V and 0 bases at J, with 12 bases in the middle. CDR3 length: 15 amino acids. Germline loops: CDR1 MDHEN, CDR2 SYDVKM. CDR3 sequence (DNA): TGTGCCAGCAGCCCCGACCCGAGCTCCTACAATGAGCAGTTCTTC. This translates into CASSPDPSSYNEQFF.

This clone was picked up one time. The CDR3, as DNA: TGTGCCAGCAGTGAAGGGTCTGGCTACACCTTC. Residues: CASSEGSGYTF. The V and J genes are TRBV2 and TRBJ1-2; D uncertain. The germline V gene encodes CDR1 SNHLY and CDR2 FYNNEI. The CDR3 sequence is 11 residues long. Trimming left V 1 base short and J 7 bases short, with 4 bases between.

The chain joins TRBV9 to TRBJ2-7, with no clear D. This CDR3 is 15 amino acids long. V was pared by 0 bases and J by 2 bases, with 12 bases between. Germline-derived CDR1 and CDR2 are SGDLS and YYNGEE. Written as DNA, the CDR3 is TGTGCCAGCAGCGTAGGGCCCAGCGTGGCCTACGAGCAGTACTTC. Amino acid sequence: CASSVGPSVAYEQYF. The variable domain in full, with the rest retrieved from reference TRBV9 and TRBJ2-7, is DSGVTQTPKHLITATGQRVTLRCSPRSGDLSVYWYQQSLDQGLQFLIQYYNGEERAKGNILERFSAQQFPDLHSELNLSSLELGDSALYFCASSVGPSVAYEQYFGPGTRLTVT.

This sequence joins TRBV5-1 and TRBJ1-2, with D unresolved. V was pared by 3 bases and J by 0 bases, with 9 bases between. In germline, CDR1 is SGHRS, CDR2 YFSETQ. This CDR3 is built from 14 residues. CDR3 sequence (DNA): TGCGCCAGCAGCTGGGAAGCAGCTAACTATGGCTACACCTTC. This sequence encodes CASSWEAANYGYTF.

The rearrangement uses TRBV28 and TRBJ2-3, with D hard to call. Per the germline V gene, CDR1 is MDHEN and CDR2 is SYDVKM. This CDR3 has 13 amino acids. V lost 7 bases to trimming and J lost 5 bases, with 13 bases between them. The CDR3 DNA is TGTGCCAGCACTCCACCGGACGTAGATACGCAGTATTTT. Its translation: CASTPPDVDTQYF. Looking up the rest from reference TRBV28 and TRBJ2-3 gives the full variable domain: DVKVTQSSRYLVKRTGEKVFLECVQDMDHENMFWYRQDPGLGLRLIYFSYDVKMKEKGDIPEGYSVSREKKERFSLILESASTNQTSMYLCASTPPDVDTQYFGPGTRLTVL.

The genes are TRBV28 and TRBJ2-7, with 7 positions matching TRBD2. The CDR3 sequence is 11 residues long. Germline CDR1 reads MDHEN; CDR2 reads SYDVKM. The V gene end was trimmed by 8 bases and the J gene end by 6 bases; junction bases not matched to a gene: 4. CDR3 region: CASHGGGEQYF. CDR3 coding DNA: TGTGCCAGCCATGGGGGGGGCGAGCAGTACTTC.

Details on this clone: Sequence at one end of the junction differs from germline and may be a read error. For the CDR3, the DNA is TGTGCCACCCGTGAGGGGCGATACAATGAGCAGTTCTTC. Protein sequence: CATREGRYNEQFF. This chain joins TRBV24-1 and TRBJ2-1, with D perhaps being TRBD1 or TRBD2 (5 bases each). The germline gives CDR1 KGHDR, CDR2 SFDVKD. This CDR3 spans 13 amino acids.

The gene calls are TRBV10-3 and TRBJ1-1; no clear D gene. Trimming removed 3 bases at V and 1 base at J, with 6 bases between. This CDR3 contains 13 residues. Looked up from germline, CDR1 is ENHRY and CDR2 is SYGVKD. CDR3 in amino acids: CAISDPRNTEAFF. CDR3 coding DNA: TGTGCCATCAGTGACCCTCGGAACACTGAAGCTTTCTTT.

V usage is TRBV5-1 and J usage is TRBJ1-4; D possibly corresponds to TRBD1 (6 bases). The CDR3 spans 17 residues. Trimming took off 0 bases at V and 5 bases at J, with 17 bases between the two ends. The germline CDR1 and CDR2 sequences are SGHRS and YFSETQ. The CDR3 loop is CASSLGPTGATNEKLFF. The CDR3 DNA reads TGCGCCAGCAGCTTGGGTCCCACGGGGGCGACGAATGAAAAACTGTTTTTT. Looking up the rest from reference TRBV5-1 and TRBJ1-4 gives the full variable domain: KAGVTQTPRYLIKTRGQQVTLSCSPISGHRSVSWYQQTPGQGLQFLFEYFSETQRNKGNFPGRFSGRQFSNSRSEMNVSTLELGDSALYLCASSLGPTGATNEKLFFGSGTQLSVL.

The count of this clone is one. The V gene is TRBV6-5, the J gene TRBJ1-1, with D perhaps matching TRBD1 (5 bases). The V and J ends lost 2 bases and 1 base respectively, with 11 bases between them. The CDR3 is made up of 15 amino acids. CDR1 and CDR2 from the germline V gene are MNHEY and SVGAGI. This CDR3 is CASSYNTGPNTEAFF. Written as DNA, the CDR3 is TGTGCCAGCAGTTACAATACGGGACCGAACACTGAAGCTTTCTTT.

CDR3 in amino acids: CAIRGSGDQETQYF. CDR3 in DNA: TGTGCCATCAGAGGGAGTGGGGACCAAGAGACCCAGTACTTC. The chain employs TRBV10-3 and TRBJ2-5; perhaps TRBD2 as D (5 bases). V was trimmed by 6 bases and J by 0 bases, leaving 11 bases between them. This CDR3 has 14 amino acids. Per germline, CDR1 ENHRY and CDR2 SYGVKD.